This TCR beta chain was documented in a study of cytomegalovirus exposure and HLA in healthy donors. Study context: Earlier work reported 90 million to 120 million unique TCR beta sequences from 180 million or so T cells. From HLA-typed donors, an early data release held about 85 million unique TCRs.

Comment on this clone: Its target is unknown.

Study-wide results and caveats: The number of N-insertions in an Asian-associated ancestry cluster was reportedly below the roughly 620-donor mean in a later analysis.

Both 60 Vbeta primers and 13 Jbeta primers went into the PCR. Libraries were prepared by immunoSEQ multiplex PCR; TCRdb keeps only in-frame clonotypes and omits some of them. The sample yields 50,000 to 70,000 clones, more than 75% seen once. Sequencing used PBMCs. This receptor was obtained from a male donor in good health and CMV-seronegative.

The CDR3 region has the DNA TGTGCCAGTAGTGTTGGGACAGCTACTAACTATGGCTACACCTTC. Its protein product is CASSVGTATNYGYTF. V gene TRBV19 combines with J gene TRBJ1-2; 7 nucleotides agree with TRBD1. V lost 5 bases, J lost 0 bases, and 6 bases stayed unmatched. Germline values: CDR1 LNHDA, CDR2 SQIVND (reference sequence). The CDR3 runs 15 residues.